This TCR beta chain was sequenced for a study of a mutant IDH1 vaccine in newly diagnosed glioma. In the case of this clone: Its antigen is as yet unknown.

The sample's time point: week 23, last vaccination. With topical imiquimod, each dose of the vaccine consisted of 300 ug of mutant IDH1 20-mer peptide. Clones were read by immunoSEQ multiplex PCR, and TCRdb kept only the in-frame ones, dropping some. Here the sample spans around 60,000 clones, about 88% being singletons. Trimming removed 4 bases at V and 4 bases at J, with 13 bases between. CDR3 size: 14 residues. Germline CDR1 KGHSH, CDR2 LQKENI. This material consisted of PBMCs, taken from a glioma patient whose treatment included an IDH1 peptide vaccine. This chain uses TRBV18 with TRBJ1-1; D possibly corresponds to TRBD1 (6 bases). The TCR sequence derives from a man aged 25-40 years with glioma. The CDR3 DNA reads TGTGCCAGCTCACGGACAGCCACTAGCACTGAAGCTTTCTTT. Protein product: CASSRTATSTEAFF. Filled out from reference TRBV18 and TRBJ1-1, the complete variable domain reads NAGVMQNPRHLVRRRGQEARLRCSPMKGHSHVYWYRQLPEEGLKFMVYLQKENIIDESGMPKERFSAEFPKEGPSILRIQQVVRGDSAAYFCASSRTATSTEAFFGQGTRLTVV.